This T cell receptor (beta chain) is drawn from a study of cytomegalovirus exposure and HLA in healthy donors. About the research overall: A later analysis reported the same platform for the 90 to 150 validation repertoires and the 500 to 700 first-cohort repertoires.

Regarding this clone: Its antigen is still unknown.

Donors came from a validation cohort of 90 to 150 subjects, distinct from the first 666-subject cohort. Libraries were prepared by immunoSEQ multiplex PCR; TCRdb keeps only in-frame clonotypes and omits some of them. The sample contains approximately 150,000 clones, approximately 86% of which appear only once. Study-wide results and caveats: There were a few CMV-associated chains whose specificity for CMV antigens was confirmed in vitro. TCR sequences were mostly rare, though some public TCRs occurred in many donors.

The germline V gene encodes CDR1 SGHRS and CDR2 YFSETQ. This CDR3 is built from 18 residues. The trim removed 1 base at V and 6 bases at J, leaving 16 bases unmatched. The TCR was taken from a young man in good health and CMV-seropositive. V is TRBV5-1 and J is TRBJ2-7, with TRBD1 matching over 10 bases. The material sequenced was PBMCs. The CDR3 sequence is CASSLNRDRGPSGSEQYF. The DNA of the CDR3 is TGCGCCAGCAGCTTGAATCGGGACAGGGGCCCAAGCGGTTCCGAGCAGTACTTC.